The 4 T cell receptor beta chains presented below share a single source sample, sequenced in a study of T cell repertoires in cytomegalovirus infection. TCRdb reprocessed the reads via MiXCR and lists one record per CDR3 protein. This table holds hundreds of thousands of distinct CDR3 sequences, roughly 24% found once. Material for sequencing was CD8+ T cells from PBMCs. Receptors originate from a human donor in good health (CMV status not recorded). Some clones in this sample may be carry-over from other donors' samples.

A few counts support this clonotype. J is TRBJ1-1 and V is TRBV6-5, with D tentatively TRBD1 (6 bases). Germline lookup yields CDR1 MNHEY and CDR2 SVGAGI. This CDR3 region has 15 residues. Trimming took off 2 bases at V and 1 base at J, with 11 bases between the two ends. CDR3 in amino acids: CASSYVYRENTEAFF. In DNA, the CDR3 is TGTGCCAGCAGTTACGTATACAGGGAGAACACTGAAGCTTTCTTT.

This clonotype was detected ten times or more. The CDR3 spells CASSLGGLGNTEAFF. The CDR3, as DNA: TGTGCCAGCAGCTTAGGAGGCCTTGGGAACACTGAAGCTTTCTTT. The rearrangement links TRBV7-9 to TRBJ1-1, with D hard to call. The CDR3 totals 15 residues. Trimming removed 1 base from V and 1 base from J, with 10 bases in between. Germline V gene lookup returns CDR1 SEHNR and CDR2 FQNEAQ (reference sequence).

The table lists this clonotype with a few counts. This sequence joins TRBV20-1 and TRBJ2-3, with TRBD2 matching over 7 bases. The CDR3 runs to 11 residues. V dropped 6 bases and J dropped 14; count of bases not matched to a gene: 11. CDR1 and CDR2 (germline): DFQATT, SNEGSKA (reference sequence). Here the CDR3 reads CSAPAGTNTYF. The DNA of the CDR3 is TGCAGTGCCCCGGCCGGGACTAATACGTATTTT.

This clonotype has at least ten counts. CDR3 loop: CASRGQIDTQYF. For the CDR3, the DNA is TGTGCCAGCCGAGGACAGATAGATACGCAGTATTTT. V usage is TRBV7-2 and J usage is TRBJ2-3; possibly TRBD1 for D (6 bases). V was trimmed by 8 bases and J by 5 bases, leaving 11 bases between them. This CDR3 is 12 amino acids long. Germline V CDR1 and CDR2: SGHTA, FQGNSA.